Listed here are 2 T cell receptor beta chains from one sample, sequenced in a study of blood T cell repertoires in COVID-19. Some clones are missing from TCRdb's copy, which holds only in-frame ones; the method was immunoSEQ multiplex PCR. Among 130,000 to 150,000 clones, roughly 83% were seen once, and the ten largest hold approximately 9.2%. Sequencing was carried out using PBMCs or T cells enriched from blood (not recorded which). The source is a man aged 45-65 years who had recovered from COVID-19.

This clone has just one count. The chain uses TRBV4-1 and TRBJ2-1, with D possibly TRBD1 on 6 matching bases. CDR3 size: 14 residues. Trimming removed 7 bases from V and 2 bases from J, with 12 bases in between. Germline values: CDR1 MGHRA, CDR2 YSYEKL. CDR3 residues: CASTREGAYNEQFF. CDR3 nucleotide sequence: TGCGCCAGCACCCGCGAGGGGGCCTACAATGAGCAGTTCTTC.

The CDR3 DNA reads TGTGCCAGCAGCTTAGTGGACAGGGGCAGGGGCTACACCTTC. It is translated as CASSLVDRGRGYTF. The rearrangement joins TRBV7-9 to TRBJ1-2; 9 bases line up with TRBD1. The germline gives CDR1 SEHNR, CDR2 FQNEAQ (reference sequence). The CDR3 extends over 14 amino acids. After removal of 1 base from V and 8 bases from J, the junction contained 5 bases not matched to a gene. The whole variable domain, remainder taken from reference TRBV7-9 and TRBJ1-2, is DTGVSQNPRHKITKRGQNVTFRCDPISEHNRLYWYRQTLGQGPEFLTYFQNEAQLEKSRLLSDRFSAERPKGSFSTLEIQRTEQGDSAMYLCASSLVDRGRGYTFGSGTRLTVV.